The T cell receptor (beta chain) described here comes from a study of cytomegalovirus exposure and HLA in healthy donors. Study-level information: HLA-typed donors contributed some 85 million unique TCRs, which were held in an early data release. Whole-study results and caveats: As a later analysis revealed, most CMV-associated TCR beta chains appeared HLA-restricted. Prior analysis indicated that the majority of TCR beta V segments exhibited productivity approximately 90% or approximately 30% of the time.

The CDR3 is 13 residues long. Trimming removed 10 bases at V and 8 bases at J, with 18 bases between. From germline, CDR1 is WNHNN and CDR2 SYGVQD (reference sequence). A note on this clone: What it binds is unknown.

PCR employed 60 Vbeta and 13 Jbeta primers. The data were produced by immunoSEQ multiplex PCR, yet TCRdb's version contains in-frame clones alone and is incomplete. The sample has roughly 80,000 clones. Healthy bone marrow donors made up the donor group. Sequenced material: PBMCs. The clonotype originates from a man aged 45-65 years in good health and CMV-seropositive. The chain recombines TRBV10-1 with TRBJ1-3; D is unresolved. CDR3 coding DNA: TGCGCCACCTCGGACTCCTCGGCGGACACCATATATTTT. This translates into CATSDSSADTIYF.